A selection of T cell receptor beta chains follows, all from one sample in a study of tumor and adjacent non-tumor tissue in lung cancer. TCRdb reanalysed the multiplex PCR reads using MiXCR and keeps one entry per CDR3 protein. The sample includes approximately 76,000 distinct CDR3 sequences, roughly 75% of them seen just once. Sequencing was done on a sample of lung tumor tissue. The receptors shown here come from a woman in her seventies with non-small cell lung cancer. CDR3s include the opening cysteine and the closing phenylalanine or tryptophan. Fields, in order: J gene, V gene, D gene, clone size, CDR3 protein, CDR3 DNA. The D gene is left open where the match is weak. The size field is filled for only some rows; it gives once, few, many or a size class.

j_gene: TRBJ2-1; v_gene: TRBV7-8; d_gene: TRBD2; abundance: few; CDR3aa: CASTGASGFESRFF; CDR3nt: TGTGCCAGCACCGGGGCTAGCGGGTTCGAATCGCGGTTCTTC
j_gene: TRBJ2-3; v_gene: TRBV29-1; d_gene: NA; abundance: NA; CDR3aa: CRAEGRDTQYF; CDR3nt: TGCAGGGCAGAAGGGAGAGATACGCAGTATTTT
j_gene: TRBJ2-4; v_gene: TRBV6-5; d_gene: NA; abundance: NA; CDR3aa: CASRVRLTSVRDQNIQYF; CDR3nt: TGTGCCAGCAGAGTCAGACTTACTTCGGTGAGGGACCAAAACATTCAGTACTTC
j_gene: TRBJ2-1; v_gene: TRBV6-5; d_gene: TRBD2; abundance: NA; CDR3aa: CASCFDDSSGLLF; CDR3nt: TGTGCCAGCTGTTTCGACGATTCTAGCGGCCTGTTATTC
j_gene: TRBJ2-3; v_gene: TRBV20-1; d_gene: TRBD2; abundance: NA; CDR3aa: CSARDPRTSVNTDTQYF; CDR3nt: TGCAGTGCTAGAGATCCCCGGACTAGCGTTAACACAGATACGCAGTATTTT
j_gene: TRBJ2-2; v_gene: TRBV11-2; d_gene: NA; abundance: many; CDR3aa: CASSFLGGELFF; CDR3nt: TGTGCCAGCAGCTTTTTAGGCGGGGAGCTGTTTTTT
j_gene: TRBJ1-2; v_gene: TRBV7-9; d_gene: NA; abundance: NA; CDR3aa: CASSTPPSRKGYGYTF; CDR3nt: TGTGCCAGCAGCACACCCCCGTCCCGAAAGGGCTATGGCTACACCTTC
j_gene: TRBJ2-7; v_gene: TRBV28; d_gene: TRBD1; abundance: NA; CDR3aa: CASSLLTLTGNSYVQYF; CDR3nt: TGTGCCAGCAGTCTCCTAACCTTGACAGGGAACTCCTACGTTCAGTACTTC
j_gene: TRBJ2-3; v_gene: TRBV20-1; d_gene: NA; abundance: NA; CDR3aa: CSAHTGYKDTQYF; CDR3nt: TGCAGTGCTCATACAGGGTATAAAGATACGCAGTATTTT
j_gene: TRBJ2-7; v_gene: TRBV20-1; d_gene: NA; abundance: many; CDR3aa: CSARPGRTPSYEQYF; CDR3nt: TGCAGTGCTAGACCTGGCAGGACTCCCTCCTACGAGCAGTACTTC
j_gene: TRBJ2-1; v_gene: TRBV4-2; d_gene: TRBD2; abundance: NA; CDR3aa: CASSQDGLAVSAFF; CDR3nt: TGTGCCAGCAGTCAAGATGGGCTAGCGGTATCCGCGTTCTTC
j_gene: TRBJ2-2; v_gene: TRBV5-1; d_gene: NA; abundance: many; CDR3aa: CASRSTGSGELFF; CDR3nt: TGCGCCAGCAGGTCTACAGGGAGCGGGGAGCTGTTTTTT
j_gene: TRBJ2-5; v_gene: TRBV6-5; d_gene: NA; abundance: NA; CDR3aa: CGSSYSLGVVEETQYF; CDR3nt: TGTGGCAGCAGTTACTCGCTTGGGGTGGTGGAAGAGACCCAGTACTTC
j_gene: TRBJ2-3; v_gene: TRBV4-1; d_gene: TRBD2; abundance: NA; CDR3aa: CAISQEVASGDTYTQYF; CDR3nt: TGCGCCATCAGCCAAGAGGTGGCTAGCGGAGACACATATACGCAGTATTTT
j_gene: TRBJ1-1; v_gene: TRBV30; d_gene: NA; abundance: many; CDR3aa: CAWGGGGPTEAFF; CDR3nt: TGTGCCTGGGGAGGAGGGGGTCCCACTGAAGCTTTCTTT
j_gene: TRBJ2-6; v_gene: TRBV14; d_gene: NA; abundance: NA; CDR3aa: CASCQGAFGANVLTF; CDR3nt: TGTGCCAGCTGCCAAGGGGCGTTTGGGGCCAACGTCCTGACTTTC
j_gene: TRBJ2-3; v_gene: TRBV29-1; d_gene: TRBD2; abundance: NA; CDR3aa: CSGHLAGRRTVTQYF; CDR3nt: TGCAGCGGCCATCTAGCGGGGCGAAGAACAGTTACGCAGTATTTC
j_gene: TRBJ1-5; v_gene: TRBV6-1; d_gene: TRBD1; abundance: NA; CDR3aa: CVGQGPNQPQHF; CDR3nt: TGTGTAGGACAGGGGCCCAATCAGCCCCAGCATTTT
j_gene: TRBJ2-5; v_gene: TRBV6-1; d_gene: TRBD2; abundance: NA; CDR3aa: CSSRLGGGEETQYF; CDR3nt: TGTTCCAGTCGATTGGGGGGAGGGGAGGAGACCCAGTACTTC
j_gene: TRBJ1-1; v_gene: TRBV5-1; d_gene: NA; abundance: NA; CDR3aa: CASSLAFRAEAFF; CDR3nt: TGCGCCAGCAGCTTGGCGTTCCGGGCTGAAGCTTTCTTT
j_gene: TRBJ1-1; v_gene: TRBV6-5; d_gene: NA; abundance: NA; CDR3aa: CASTSLGDVVTEAFF; CDR3nt: TGTGCCAGCACTTCCTTGGGGGATGTAGTCACTGAAGCTTTCTTT
j_gene: TRBJ2-7; v_gene: TRBV28; d_gene: NA; abundance: many; CDR3aa: CASTPDPFSYEQYF; CDR3nt: TGTGCCAGCACCCCAGACCCGTTCTCCTACGAGCAGTACTTC
j_gene: TRBJ1-1; v_gene: TRBV4-2; d_gene: NA; abundance: many; CDR3aa: CASSQQYGNTEAFF; CDR3nt: TGTGCCAGCAGCCAACAATACGGAAACACTGAAGCTTTCTTT
j_gene: TRBJ1-5; v_gene: TRBV29-1; d_gene: NA; abundance: NA; CDR3aa: CNVEADNQPQHF; CDR3nt: TGTAACGTTGAAGCCGATAATCAGCCCCAACATTTT
j_gene: TRBJ1-2; v_gene: TRBV28; d_gene: NA; abundance: NA; CDR3aa: CTSSTPPGRYGYTF; CDR3nt: TGTACCAGCAGTACACCACCGGGCCGCTATGGTTACACCTTC
j_gene: TRBJ1-1; v_gene: TRBV5-5; d_gene: NA; abundance: many; CDR3aa: CASSLVRGGGYTEAFF; CDR3nt: TGTGCCAGCAGCTTGGTTCGGGGTGGGGGTTACACTGAAGCTTTCTTT
j_gene: TRBJ1-2; v_gene: TRBV7-9; d_gene: TRBD1; abundance: NA; CDR3aa: CASATYGRTGKNYGYTF; CDR3nt: TGTGCCAGCGCCACATACGGGAGGACAGGGAAAAACTATGGCTACACCTTC